Below are 21 T cell receptor beta chains sequenced from a single sample in a study of OX40 agonist ivuxolimab in advanced cancers. The method was immunoSEQ multiplex PCR; TCRdb's version includes in-frame clones alone and lacks a portion of them. This sample has tens of thousands of clones, with around four fifths found just once. The starting material was CD4+ or CD8+ T cells sorted from blood, obtained in a trial of the OX40 agonist ivuxolimab. Receptors were obtained from an adult with an advanced solid tumor such as melanoma, head and neck, liver or kidney cancer.

This sequence joins TRBV6-5 and TRBJ2-3; 7 positions match TRBD2. The length of the CDR3 is 14 residues. J gave up 6 bases and V 5 bases, and 8 bases lay outside the gene matches. In germline, CDR1 is MNHEY, CDR2 SVGAGI. CDR3: CASSRTSFSDTQYF. The DNA for the CDR3 is TGTGCCAGCAGTCGGACTAGTTTTTCCGATACGCAGTATTTT.

This sequence joins TRBV11-3 and TRBJ2-5, with D possibly being TRBD2 (5 bases). This CDR3 is built from 15 residues. The germline V gene has CDR1 SGHNT and CDR2 YENEEA. Trimming pared 2 bases from V and 1 base from J, leaving 11 bases between. The DNA for the CDR3 is TGTGCCAGCAGCTTACATTCTAGCCGCCAAGAGACCCAGTACTTC. This encodes CASSLHSSRQETQYF.

The chain links TRBV7-9 to TRBJ2-3; D might be TRBD2 (5 bases). Between the trimmed V and J ends, which lost 1 base and 2 bases, there was a span of 7 bases. The CDR3 runs 14 residues. Germline assignment: CDR1 SEHNR and CDR2 FQNEAQ (reference sequence). The CDR3 region is CASSLDGITDTQYF. The CDR3 coding sequence is TGTGCCAGCAGCTTAGACGGGATCACAGATACGCAGTATTTT.

This chain joins TRBV27 and TRBJ1-6; 8 bases agree with TRBD1. Germline V gene lookup returns CDR1 MNHEY and CDR2 SMNVEV (reference sequence). The V and J ends lost 7 bases and 10 bases, in that order; junction bases with no gene match: 21. The CDR3 loop spans 18 amino acids. CDR3 bases: TGTGCCAGCACCCACGCCGGGACAGGTCGACTTCAAGGGTCACCCCTCCACTTT. This gives the protein CASTHAGTGRLQGSPLHF.

The J gene is TRBJ2-3, the V gene TRBV19; a weak D match, TRBD2 (7 bases). CDR1 LNHDA and CDR2 SQIVND come from the germline V gene (reference sequence). This CDR3 region has 15 residues. Trimming took off 5 bases at V and 3 bases at J, with 15 bases between the two ends. CDR3 amino acids: CASSPPGGPTDTQYF. In DNA, the CDR3 is TGTGCCAGTAGTCCCCCGGGGGGCCCAACAGATACGCAGTATTTT.

The chain is built from TRBV12-5 and TRBJ2-1, with 7 bases that match TRBD2. Germline lookup yields CDR1 LGHNT and CDR2 FRNRAP. After removal of 6 bases from V and 6 bases from J, the junction contained 8 bases not matched to a gene. The CDR3 length is 14 residues. Here the CDR3 reads CASGNELASNEQFF. The DNA for the CDR3 is TGTGCTAGTGGAAACGAACTAGCGTCCAATGAGCAGTTCTTC.

V and J are TRBV1 and TRBJ2-7; no check of the table's D call, TRBD2, against the DNA was made. TRBV1 is recorded as a pseudogene. This CDR3 region has 12 residues. The CDR3 reads CTSSHYRGEQYF. For the CDR3, the DNA is TGCACCAGCAGCCATTATAGAGGCGAGCAGTACTTC.

CDR3 in DNA: TGTGCCAGTAGTATAGCGCCAGGGGCCACCGGGGAGCTGTTTTTT. Amino acid sequence: CASSIAPGATGELFF. This chain uses TRBV19 with TRBJ2-2; D may be TRBD1 (6 bases). There are 15 residues in the CDR3. Germline V gives CDR1 LNHDA, CDR2 SQIVND (reference sequence). V lost 1 base to trimming and J lost 4 bases, with 10 bases between them.

The chain combines TRBV4-1 with TRBJ2-3; 10 nucleotides align to TRBD2. The CDR3 loop spans 15 amino acids. Trimming at V came to 4 bases and at J to 6 bases, leaving 7 bases not matched to a gene. Per germline, CDR1 MGHRA and CDR2 YSYEKL. Here the CDR3 reads CASSLLAGVGDTQYF. The CDR3, as DNA: TGCGCCAGCAGCCTCCTAGCGGGAGTGGGGGATACGCAGTATTTT.

This chain joins TRBV4-1 and TRBJ1-2, with D perhaps TRBD1 (5 bases). Trimming cost V 4 bases and J 1 base, with 7 bases left between them. CDR1 and CDR2 (germline): MGHRA, YSYEKL. The CDR3 is made up of 13 amino acids. CDR3 protein: CASSPRVNYGYTF. CDR3 sequence (DNA): TGCGCCAGCAGCCCCAGGGTTAACTATGGCTACACCTTC.

This chain uses TRBV4-1 with TRBJ2-5, with 8 bases identical to TRBD1. Germline values: CDR1 MGHRA, CDR2 YSYEKL. CDR3 length equals 16 residues. J gave up 5 bases and V 4 bases, and 12 bases lay outside the gene matches. The CDR3 sequence is CASSPRDRTFGETQYF. CDR3 bases: TGCGCCAGCAGCCCCAGGGACAGGACCTTCGGGGAGACCCAGTACTTC.

The J gene is TRBJ1-5, the V gene TRBV2; D possibly corresponds to TRBD1 (6 bases). Germline V lookup: CDR1 SNHLY, CDR2 FYNNEI. This CDR3 is built from 16 residues. Deletions cut 6 bases from V and 4 bases from J, with 19 bases between. The CDR3 DNA reads as TGTGCCAGCAGCTACCCCGCGGGTACAGGGAATCAGCCCCAGCATTTT. Its translation is CASSYPAGTGNQPQHF. Together with reference TRBV2 and TRBJ1-5, the CDR3 gives the full variable domain: EPEVTQTPSHQVTQMGQEVILRCVPISNHLYFYWYRQILGQKVEFLVSFYNNEISEKSEIFDDQFSVERPDGSNFTLKIRSTKLEDSAMYFCASSYPAGTGNQPQHFGDGTRLSIL.

This clone was detected only once. The chain links TRBV27 to TRBJ2-7; tentative D call: TRBD1 (5 bases). The CDR3 is 17 residues long. Between the trimmed V and J ends, which lost 3 bases and 3 bases, there was a span of 21 bases. The germline gives CDR1 MNHEY, CDR2 SMNVEV (reference sequence). CDR3 DNA: TGTGCCAGCAGTTTCCTGGCCCCCTCAGGGATCCGCTACGAGCAGTACTTC. It yields the protein CASSFLAPSGIRYEQYF.

The V and J genes are TRBV6-5 and TRBJ2-3, with D possibly being TRBD1 or TRBD2 (6 bases each). This CDR3 region has 13 residues. V was trimmed by 6 bases and J by 0 bases, leaving 7 bases between them. Germline CDR1 and CDR2: MNHEY and SVGAGI. CDR3 DNA sequence: TGTGCCAGCAGAGGGGGGAGCACAGATACGCAGTATTTT. Translating gives CASRGGSTDTQYF.

The chain couples TRBV15 to TRBJ2-7, with a possible D match to TRBD2 (5 bases). CDR3 length equals 14 residues. In germline, CDR1 is LNHNV, CDR2 YYDKDF (reference sequence). V dropped 0 bases and J dropped 4 bases, with 10 bases sitting between them. CDR3 protein: CATSRDPGGYEQYF. In DNA, the CDR3 is TGTGCCACCAGCAGAGACCCCGGCGGGTACGAGCAGTACTTC.

The chain employs TRBV28 and TRBJ2-6; 8 bases map to TRBD1. CDR3 length: 16 residues. The ends lost 2 bases at V and 3 bases at J; junction bases unmatched: 3. From germline, CDR1 is MDHEN and CDR2 SYDVKM. CDR3 nucleotides: TGTGCCAGCAGTTTACAGGGGGCGGGTGGGGCCAACGTCCTGACTTTC. This sequence encodes CASSLQGAGGANVLTF.

This clone has only a few counts. V gene TRBV19 combines with J gene TRBJ2-7, with D possibly called TRBD1 or TRBD2 (6 bases each). The CDR3 runs to 14 residues. Trimming removed 3 bases at V and 4 bases at J, with 13 bases between. Per the germline V gene, CDR1 is LNHDA and CDR2 is SQIVND (reference sequence). The CDR3 protein is CASSISGGAYEQYF. In DNA form, the CDR3 reads TGTGCCAGTAGTATCTCCGGGGGCGCGTACGAGCAGTACTTC.

The genes are TRBV5-1 and TRBJ2-7; 9 bases agree with TRBD1. The CDR3 is 15 residues long. Germline CDR1 and CDR2: SGHRS and YFSETQ. V trimming: 1 base; J trimming: 7 bases; junction bases outside the gene matches: 9. CDR3 sequence (DNA): TGCGCCAGCAGCTTGATGGGACAGGGATCGGGTGAGCAGTACTTC. This gives the protein CASSLMGQGSGEQYF. Full variable domain (outside the CDR3, taken from reference TRBV5-1 and TRBJ2-7): KAGVTQTPRYLIKTRGQQVTLSCSPISGHRSVSWYQQTPGQGLQFLFEYFSETQRNKGNFPGRFSGRQFSNSRSEMNVSTLELGDSALYLCASSLMGQGSGEQYFGPGTRLTVT.

The chain carries TRBV18 and TRBJ1-1; D may be TRBD1 (5 bases). Trimming pared 5 bases from V and 4 bases from J, leaving 20 bases between. Germline V gene lookup returns CDR1 KGHSH and CDR2 LQKENI. The CDR3 is 16 residues long. The CDR3 coding sequence is TGTGCCAGCTCATCGAGGGGAGTGGGGTTGGGCACTGAAGCTTTCTTT. Residues: CASSSRGVGLGTEAFF.

V and J are TRBV18 and TRBJ2-7, with TRBD1 matching over 7 bases. After removal of 3 bases from V and 0 bases from J, the junction contained 2 bases not matched to a gene. CDR1 and CDR2 (germline): KGHSH, LQKENI. The CDR3 covers 14 residues. The CDR3 here is CASSPDRSSYEQYF. The CDR3 DNA reads as TGTGCCAGCTCACCGGACAGGTCCTCCTACGAGCAGTACTTC.

The J gene is TRBJ2-6, the V gene TRBV7-9; maybe TRBD1 (6 bases). The V and J ends lost 5 bases and 2 bases respectively, with 10 bases between them. CDR1 SEHNR and CDR2 FQNEAQ come from the germline V gene (reference sequence). This CDR3 has 15 residues. CDR3 DNA sequence: TGTGCCAGCAGCACCTCAGGGGCTGGGGCCAACGTCCTGACTTTC. Protein sequence: CASSTSGAGANVLTF.